These T cell receptor beta chains were read from a single sample in a study of T cells in Graves' hyperthyroidism and ophthalmopathy. TCRdb passed the multiplex PCR reads through MiXCR, listing each CDR3 protein once. In the table there are about 420,000 distinct CDR3 sequences, around 13% of which are singletons. Sample: blood. These receptor sequences come from a woman aged 18-29 years with Graves' hyperthyroidism. CDR3s include the opening cysteine and the closing phenylalanine or tryptophan. The D gene is left open where the match is weak. Clone size, where shown, is once, few, many, or a class for clones that have expanded.

many	TRBV30	TRBD2	TRBJ2-1	CAWSNGGRGLYEQFF	TGTGCCTGGAGCAACGGAGGGAGGGGCTTGTATGAGCAGTTCTTC
many	TRBV5-1	-	TRBJ1-5	CASRPSDSWRQPQHF	TGCGCCAGCAGACCCTCGGACAGCTGGCGGCAGCCCCAGCATTTT
few	TRBV7-9	-	TRBJ2-4	CASSLGAGGTAKNIQYF	TGTGCCAGCAGCTTAGGAGCCGGCGGCACGGCCAAAAACATTCAGTACTTC
-	TRBV28	TRBD1	TRBJ2-2	CASRVTGGPGELFF	TGTGCCAGCAGGGTCACAGGGGGCCCCGGGGAGCTGTTTTTT
few	TRBV4-3	-	TRBJ1-1	CASSQDSFTEAFF	TGCGCCAGCAGCCAAGATTCATTCACTGAAGCTTTCTTT
many	TRBV12-3/TRBV12-4	-	TRBJ1-2	CASSFRANYGYTF	TGTGCCAGCAGTTTCAGGGCCAACTATGGCTACACCTTC
-	TRBV20-1	-	TRBJ2-5	CSARDSATRRDQYF	TGCAGTGCTAGAGATTCGGCGACCCGACGGGACCAGTACTTC
many	TRBV6-2/TRBV6-3	TRBD2	TRBJ2-5	CASRREGLQETQYF	TGTGCCAGCCGACGGGAGGGCCTTCAAGAGACCCAGTACTTC
-	TRBV6-2/TRBV6-3	-	TRBJ1-1	CASSSLNGEAFF	TGTGCCAGCAGTTCCTTAAACGGGGAGGCTTTCTTT
many	TRBV4-3	-	TRBJ1-1	CASSQAGFATEAFF	TGCGCCAGCAGCCAAGCAGGGTTCGCCACTGAAGCTTTCTTT
many	TRBV6-1	-	TRBJ1-2	CASSPRANYGYTF	TGTGCCAGCAGTCCTAGGGCTAACTATGGCTACACCTTC
many	TRBV27	TRBD2	TRBJ2-7	CASSPLAGAVVDEQYF	TGTGCCAGCAGCCCCCTAGCGGGAGCGGTAGTCGACGAGCAGTACTTC
many	TRBV27	-	TRBJ2-7	CASSQGRAMEQYF	TGTGCCAGCAGCCAGGGACGGGCTATGGAGCAGTACTTC
-	TRBV5-5	-	TRBJ2-6	CASSLSETRVVSGANVLTF	TGTGCCAGCAGCTTAAGCGAGACAAGAGTCGTCTCTGGGGCCAACGTCCTGACTTTC
many	TRBV5-5	TRBD1	TRBJ2-7	CASSLARGYYEQYF	TGTGCCAGCAGCTTGGCCAGGGGGTACTACGAGCAGTACTTC
many	TRBV9	-	TRBJ1-4	CASSRTGSREKLFF	TGTGCCAGCAGCAGAACAGGGTCGCGGGAAAAACTGTTTTTT
-	TRBV27	-	TRBJ2-6	CASGWGSSNSGANVLTF	TGTGCCAGCGGTTGGGGGTCGTCGAACTCTGGGGCCAACGTCCTGACTTTC
few	TRBV18	-	TRBJ1-2	CASSPGDVGYTF	TGTGCCAGCTCACCAGGGGACGTAGGCTACACCTTC
many	TRBV29-1	TRBD1	TRBJ1-1	CSVVRQGLNTEAFF	TGCAGCGTTGTCCGACAGGGTTTGAACACTGAAGCTTTCTTT
many	TRBV6-1	-	TRBJ2-5	CASSRREQETQYF	TGTGCCAGCAGTCGCAGGGAGCAAGAGACCCAGTACTTC
once	TRBV7-6	-	TRBJ2-7	CASSQKLSSLGYEQYF	TGTGCCAGCAGCCAAAAGCTATCTTCTCTGGGCTACGAGCAGTACTTC
-	TRBV7-6	-	TRBJ2-1	CASSLARWSSYNEQFF	TGTGCCAGCAGCTTAGCGCGGTGGAGCTCCTACAATGAGCAGTTCTTC
many	TRBV5-1	-	TRBJ2-5	CASSLVVGRETQYF	TGCGCCAGCAGCTTGGTTGTGGGTCGGGAGACCCAGTACTTC
-	TRBV9	-	TRBJ2-1	CASSDWGGVSYNEQFF	TGTGCCAGCAGCGACTGGGGCGGGGTCTCCTACAATGAGCAGTTCTTC
many	TRBV3-1	-	TRBJ1-5	CASSQEDQPQHF	TGTGCCAGCAGCCAAGAAGATCAGCCCCAGCATTTT
many	TRBV13	TRBD2	TRBJ2-3	CASSLGLGTSGMRDTQYF	TGTGCCAGCAGCTTAGGGCTAGGGACTAGCGGGATGAGAGATACGCAGTATTTT
many	TRBV7-9	-	TRBJ2-3	CASSLAGQSTDTQYF	TGTGCCAGCAGCTTAGCAGGACAGAGCACAGATACGCAGTATTTT
many	TRBV12-3/TRBV12-4	-	TRBJ1-1	CASSTRENTEAFF	TGTGCCAGCAGTACCAGGGAGAACACTGAAGCTTTCTTT
few	TRBV20-1	-	TRBJ1-1	CSAIRVEAFF	TGCAGTGCTATTCGGGTTGAAGCTTTCTTT
-	TRBV18	-	TRBJ1-1	CASPPLQRDGEAFF	TGTGCCAGCCCACCACTACAACGGGACGGTGAAGCTTTCTTT
many	TRBV28	TRBD2	TRBJ2-7	CASSFPGLAGESSYEQYF	TGTGCCAGCAGTTTCCCGGGACTAGCGGGGGAGAGCTCCTACGAGCAGTACTTC
-	TRBV5-1	-	TRBJ2-5	CASSLGGAQYF	TGCGCCAGCAGCCTAGGGGGGGCCCAGTACTTC
many	TRBV19	TRBD1	TRBJ1-2	CASKGQGNYGYTF	TGTGCCAGCAAAGGACAGGGAAACTATGGCTACACCTTC
many	TRBV28	TRBD2	TRBJ2-1	CASSTGLAGYNEQFF	TGTGCCAGCAGCACCGGACTAGCGGGCTACAATGAGCAGTTCTTC
many	TRBV28	-	TRBJ2-7	CTSSLSLYEQYF	TGTACCAGCAGTTTATCCCTATACGAGCAGTACTTC
many	TRBV20-1	-	TRBJ2-1	CSARTAGSSYNEQFF	TGCAGTGCTAGAACCGCAGGGAGCTCCTACAATGAGCAGTTCTTC
many	TRBV2	TRBD2	TRBJ2-3	CASDLAGTSTDTQYF	TGTGCCAGCGATCTAGCGGGAACTAGCACAGATACGCAGTATTTT
-	TRBV19	-	TRBJ2-7	CASSIDLQITYEQYF	TGTGCCAGTAGTATAGATTTACAGATCACCTACGAGCAGTACTTC
few	TRBV6-5	-	TRBJ1-2	CASSYQTNYGYTF	TGTGCCAGCAGTTACCAAACCAACTATGGCTACACCTTC
many	TRBV27	-	TRBJ2-7	CASSPNYYEQYF	TGTGCCAGCAGTCCAAATTACTACGAGCAGTACTTC
many	TRBV5-1	-	TRBJ1-2	CASSLDSNYGYTF	TGTGCCAGCAGTTTAGACTCTAACTATGGCTACACCTTC
many	TRBV11-2	-	TRBJ1-2	CASSSTGRYGYTF	TGTGCCAGCAGCTCTACCGGGCGGTATGGCTACACCTTC
many	TRBV24-1	-	TRBJ2-3	CATSERGTDTQYF	TGTGCCACCAGTGAGCGAGGGACAGATACGCAGTATTTT
-	TRBV12-3/TRBV12-4	TRBD1	TRBJ1-1	CASRAIVWTGMDDTEAFF	TGTGCCAGCAGGGCAATCGTTTGGACAGGAATGGACGACACTGAAGCTTTCTTT
many	TRBV11-2	TRBD1	TRBJ2-3	CASSRGDRITDTQYF	TGTGCCAGCAGCCGTGGGGACAGGATCACAGATACGCAGTATTTT
many	TRBV6-1	-	TRBJ1-5	CASRGAGLGQPQHF	TGTGCCAGCAGGGGGGCGGGGCTGGGTCAGCCCCAGCATTTT
few	TRBV20-1	-	TRBJ2-1	CSARDVAASYNEQFF	TGCAGTGCTAGAGATGTAGCGGCCTCCTACAATGAGCAGTTCTTC
many	TRBV11-2	-	TRBJ2-3	CASSFIDTQYF	TGTGCCAGCAGCTTCATAGATACGCAGTATTTT
-	TRBV6-5	TRBD1	TRBJ1-6	CASSYGLEGAGNSPLHF	TGTGCCAGCAGTTACGGCCTGGAGGGGGCGGGTAATTCACCCCTCCACTTT